These 24 T cell receptor beta chains share one sample of origin, sequenced in a study of blood T cell repertoires in COVID-19. The table came from immunoSEQ multiplex PCR; TCRdb's copy has only in-frame clones and leaves some out. The sample yields under 200,000 clones, 85% to 95% seen once. Specimen: peripheral blood. These receptor sequences come from a man aged 50-59 years with acute or convalescent COVID-19.

The CDR3 DNA reads TGCGCCAGCAGCTTGGCTCCAGGGGGAAACACTGAAGCTTTCTTT. Protein sequence: CASSLAPGGNTEAFF. V usage is TRBV5-1 and J usage is TRBJ1-1; 7 bases map to TRBD1. Losses at the gene ends were 0 bases for V and 2 bases for J; bases not matched to a gene: 4. From germline, CDR1 is SGHRS and CDR2 YFSETQ. The CDR3 covers 15 residues.

The gene calls are TRBV12-3 or TRBV12-4 and TRBJ2-1; a weak D match, TRBD1 (5 bases). The CDR3 contains 11 residues. Trimming pared 6 bases from V and 10 bases from J, leaving 10 bases between. The CDR3 DNA reads as TGTGCCAGCAGCCAACAGGTAGAGCAGTTCTTC. It encodes CASSQQVEQFF.

The rearrangement joins TRBV10-3 to TRBJ1-2; 7 bases are a match to TRBD1. Germline lookup yields CDR1 ENHRY and CDR2 SYGVKD. The CDR3 has 15 residues. V dropped 6 bases and J dropped 0; count of bases not matched to a gene: 7. In DNA, the CDR3 is TGTGCCATCAGCCTACAGGGGATTCCTAACTATGGCTACACCTTC. As protein: CAISLQGIPNYGYTF.

This chain uses TRBV28 with TRBJ2-2; 12 bases are a match to TRBD1. This CDR3 contains 16 residues. Germline CDR1 MDHEN, CDR2 SYDVKM. The V segment lost 3 bases and the J segment 6 bases; nucleotides outside the gene matches: 5. CDR3 in DNA: TGTGCCAGCAGTTTCTACCGGGACAGGGGGCCCGGGGAGCTGTTTTTT. Its translation is CASSFYRDRGPGELFF.

The V call is TRBV19, the J call TRBJ2-5; D unresolved. Trimming removed 5 bases at V and 7 bases at J, with 17 bases between. This CDR3 comprises 14 residues. Germline CDR1 is LNHDA and CDR2 is SQIVND (reference sequence). In DNA form, the CDR3 reads TGTGCCAGTAGTCCCTTGGGCGAACAGAGGACCCAGTACTTC. Protein sequence: CASSPLGEQRTQYF.

V gene TRBV11-2 combines with J gene TRBJ2-1; weak D call: TRBD1 (5 bases). Per the germline V gene, CDR1 is SGHAT and CDR2 is FQNNGV. This CDR3 contains 16 residues. Trimming removed 4 bases from V and 1 base from J, with 14 bases in between. CDR3 in DNA: TGTGCCAGCAGCTCCCTTTCCCAGGGATCCTACAATGAGCAGTTCTTC. As protein: CASSSLSQGSYNEQFF.

The chain carries TRBV6-2 or TRBV6-3 and TRBJ2-3, with 7 positions matching TRBD2. Germline V gives CDR1 MNHEY, CDR2 SVGEGT. CDR3 length: 15 residues. Trimming removed 5 bases from V and 2 bases from J; junction bases left unmatched: 7. CDR3 sequence (DNA): TGTGCCAGCAGTCGCGGGAGTCTCCCCACAGATACGCAGTATTTT. Amino acids: CASSRGSLPTDTQYF.

This clone has a handful of counts. V usage is TRBV7-2 and J usage is TRBJ2-1; TRBD2 might be the D (5 bases). This CDR3 is 13 amino acids long. The V gene lost 3 bases and the J gene lost 6 bases, with 9 bases spanning the gap. The germline gives CDR1 SGHTA, CDR2 FQGNSA. The CDR3 protein is CASSFRTLNEQFF. As DNA, the CDR3 is TGTGCCAGCAGCTTCCGGACTCTCAATGAGCAGTTCTTC.

J is TRBJ2-5 and V is TRBV7-3, with TRBD2 identical over 12 bases. This CDR3 comprises 16 residues. V lost 2 bases to trimming and J lost 5 bases; unmatched junction nucleotides: 6. CDR1 is SGHTA, CDR2 FQGTGA, per germline. The chain's CDR3 is CASSLGASGGAETQYF. CDR3 nucleotide sequence: TGTGCCAGCAGCTTAGGGGCTAGCGGGGGGGCTGAGACCCAGTACTTC.

This clone came up once. The rearrangement joins TRBV30 to TRBJ1-6, with 7 bases aligning to TRBD1. The ends lost 1 base at V and 5 bases at J; junction bases unmatched: 2. Germline values: CDR1 GTSNPN, CDR2 SVGIG (reference sequence). This CDR3 comprises 14 residues. The CDR3 DNA reads TGTGCCTGGAGTGCCGGGACAGATAATTCACCCCTCCACTTT. Translation: CAWSAGTDNSPLHF.

The table lists this clone with a few counts. The chain links TRBV18 to TRBJ1-5, with TRBD1 matching over 8 bases. The germline V gene encodes CDR1 KGHSH and CDR2 LQKENI. V gave up 2 bases and J gave up 1 base; unmatched junction bases: 16. This CDR3 has 20 amino acids. CDR3 sequence reads: CASSPEATGATPRSNQPQHF. The CDR3 DNA sequence: TGTGCCAGCTCACCAGAGGCGACAGGGGCTACACCCCGGAGCAATCAGCCCCAGCATTTT.

The chain carries TRBV5-1 and TRBJ2-7; a weak D match, TRBD2 (6 bases). Trimming shortened V by 1 base and J by 5 bases, and 16 bases separated the two germline ends. The germline V gene has CDR1 SGHRS and CDR2 YFSETQ. This CDR3 has 15 residues. The CDR3 loop is CASSLNAGTPDEQYF. CDR3 DNA: TGCGCCAGCAGCTTGAATGCGGGAACCCCCGACGAGCAGTACTTC. The entire variable domain, with the rest obtained from reference TRBV5-1 and TRBJ2-7, is as follows: KAGVTQTPRYLIKTRGQQVTLSCSPISGHRSVSWYQQTPGQGLQFLFEYFSETQRNKGNFPGRFSGRQFSNSRSEMNVSTLELGDSALYLCASSLNAGTPDEQYFGPGTRLTVT.

The gene calls are TRBV6-6 and TRBJ1-2; 8 bases line up with TRBD1. Germline V gives CDR1 MNHNY, CDR2 SVGAGI (reference sequence). The CDR3 is 14 amino acids. V lost 5 bases, J lost 8 bases, and 10 bases stayed unmatched. CDR3 region: CASSIRTGTVGYTF. CDR3 bases: TGTGCCAGCAGTATCAGGACAGGGACGGTAGGCTACACCTTC.

The chain has TRBV4-2 and TRBJ1-6; D not certain. The length of the CDR3 is 17 residues. V shed 4 bases and J shed 8 bases, with 21 bases lying between them. Germline V gives CDR1 LGHNA, CDR2 YNFKEQ. The CDR3: CASSPTHHPQSDSPLHF. The CDR3 DNA reads as TGTGCCAGCAGCCCAACCCATCACCCCCAGTCTGATTCACCCCTCCACTTT.

V usage is TRBV18 and J usage is TRBJ1-5; D gene unclear. V dropped 4 bases and J dropped 0 bases, with 13 bases sitting between them. The CDR3 contains 16 residues. In germline, CDR1 is KGHSH, CDR2 LQKENI. The CDR3 loop is CASSQSRFHSNQPQHF. CDR3 sequence (DNA): TGTGCCAGCTCACAATCCAGGTTCCATAGCAATCAGCCCCAGCATTTT.

The chain links TRBV7-6 to TRBJ1-2; D is perhaps TRBD1 (6 bases). Germline V gives CDR1 SGHVS, CDR2 FNYEAQ. V lost 3 bases and J lost 4, with 12 bases in between. This CDR3 region has 14 residues. CDR3 loop: CASSFTDSSYGYTF. In DNA, the CDR3 is TGTGCCAGCAGCTTCACGGACAGTAGCTATGGCTACACCTTC. Full variable domain (remainder filled in from reference TRBV7-6 and TRBJ1-2): GAGVSQSPRYKVTKRGQDVALRCDPISGHVSLYWYRQALGQGPEFLTYFNYEAQQDKSGLPNDRFSAERPEGSISTLTIQRTEQRDSAMYRCASSFTDSSYGYTFGSGTRLTVV.

The chain links TRBV30 to TRBJ2-2; TRBD1 matches 9 bases. The CDR3 spans 17 residues. CDR1 is GTSNPN, CDR2 SVGIG, per germline (reference sequence). V shed 5 bases, J shed 6 bases, and the junction held 16 bases outside the gene matches. CDR3 residues: CAWVPSGTGFRPGELFF. The CDR3 nucleotides are TGTGCCTGGGTTCCTTCCGGGACAGGGTTCCGACCCGGGGAGCTGTTTTTT.

This clone was seen only once. The rearrangement joins TRBV5-4 to TRBJ2-5, with TRBD1 identical over 8 bases. The ends lost 0 bases at V and 3 bases at J; junction bases unmatched: 4. The CDR3 consists of 15 residues. Germline V gives CDR1 SGHNT, CDR2 YYREEE (reference sequence). In nucleotides, the CDR3 is TGTGCCAGCAGCTTGGTGTACAGGGGGGAAGAGACCCAGTACTTC. Translating gives CASSLVYRGEETQYF.

This clone appeared once. This chain links TRBV9 with TRBJ1-1; 9 nucleotides agree with TRBD1. Germline values: CDR1 SGDLS, CDR2 YYNGEE. The CDR3 length is 15 residues. J was trimmed by 7 bases and V by 4 bases; bases with no gene match: 11. CDR3 protein: CASSPRQGEGREAFF. CDR3 bases: TGTGCCAGCAGCCCCCGACAGGGGGAGGGACGTGAAGCTTTCTTT.

The V call is TRBV3-1 (or the pseudogene TRBV3-2), the J call TRBJ1-2, with D maybe TRBD1 (6 bases). This CDR3 spans 18 amino acids. Germline V gene lookup returns CDR1 LGHDT and CDR2 YNNKEL (reference sequence). Deletions cut 3 bases from V and 7 bases from J, with 27 bases between. The CDR3 reads CASSHWSMSGHRSGGYTF. CDR3 nucleotide sequence: TGTGCCAGCAGCCATTGGAGTATGTCGGGACATCGGTCGGGTGGCTACACCTTC.

V is TRBV3-1 (or the pseudogene TRBV3-2) and J is TRBJ1-1; the D gene is possibly TRBD1 (6 bases). Deletions cut 3 bases from V and 11 bases from J, with 16 bases between. The CDR3 length is 13 residues. Germline V gene data show CDR1 as LGHDT and CDR2 as YNNKEL (reference sequence). The CDR3 DNA is TGTGCCAGCAGCCAGGGGGGGGCAAACCGCGCTTTCTTT. Protein product: CASSQGGANRAFF.

The chain employs TRBV29-1 and TRBJ2-5, with 10 nucleotides matching TRBD2. J lost 3 bases, V lost 4 bases, and 11 bases had no gene match. Germline lookup yields CDR1 SQVTM and CDR2 ANQGSEA. The CDR3 contains 16 residues. The CDR3 nucleotides are TGCAGCGTTGCAGCCCCGGGACTAGCGATCGAAGAGACCCAGTACTTC. This encodes CSVAAPGLAIEETQYF. Full variable domain (remainder filled in from reference TRBV29-1 and TRBJ2-5): SAVISQKPSRDICQRGTSLTIQCQVDSQVTMMFWYRQQPGQSLTLIATANQGSEATYESGFVIDKFPISRPNLTFSTLTVSNMSPEDSSIYLCSVAAPGLAIEETQYFGPGTRLLVL.

The chain carries TRBV24-1 and TRBJ2-3; D might be TRBD1 (6 bases). The CDR3 length is 15 residues. The ends were cut back, 4 bases at V and 2 bases at J, with 12 bases in the middle. Germline lookup yields CDR1 KGHDR and CDR2 SFDVKD. CDR3 region: CATSERTAHTDTQYF. The DNA of the CDR3 is TGTGCCACCAGTGAACGGACAGCACACACAGATACGCAGTATTTT.

V and J are TRBV9 and TRBJ2-2; weak D call: TRBD2 (6 bases). This CDR3 comprises 13 residues. The germline V and J ends were trimmed by 0 bases and 8 bases, with 8 bases remaining between them. Germline V gene sequence: CDR1 SGDLS, CDR2 YYNGEE. CDR3: CASSVVGRGELFF. The CDR3 DNA reads TGTGCCAGCAGCGTAGTTGGGAGGGGGGAGCTGTTTTTT.